The sample holds many counts of the clone carrying this TCR beta chain. Its antigen is still unknown. MiXCR, run by TCRdb on the 5' RACE reads, gives a single entry per CDR3 protein. This table holds some 28,000 distinct CDR3 sequences, 9.5% to 15% found once. This specimen comes from a study of neurological immune-mediated disorders. Trimming removed 6 bases from V and 4 bases from J, with 12 bases in between. The CDR3 runs to 13 residues. Germline V lookup: CDR1 MNHNY, CDR2 SVGAGI (reference sequence). Study-wide findings and caveats: Private repertoires in all groups were suggested by the finding that expanded clones across subjects shared no CDR3 amino acid sequences. HTLV-1-associated myelopathy displayed the greatest TCR clonal expansion, and multiple sclerosis exhibited the smallest, lower than that of healthy controls.

V and J are TRBV6-6 and TRBJ1-2, with D possibly TRBD1 on 5 matching bases. Input material: PBMCs. This clonotype originated in a man in his sixties in good health. The CDR3 protein is CASSPGQVYGYTF. For the CDR3, the DNA is TGTGCCAGCAGCCCAGGGCAGGTCTATGGCTACACCTTC.